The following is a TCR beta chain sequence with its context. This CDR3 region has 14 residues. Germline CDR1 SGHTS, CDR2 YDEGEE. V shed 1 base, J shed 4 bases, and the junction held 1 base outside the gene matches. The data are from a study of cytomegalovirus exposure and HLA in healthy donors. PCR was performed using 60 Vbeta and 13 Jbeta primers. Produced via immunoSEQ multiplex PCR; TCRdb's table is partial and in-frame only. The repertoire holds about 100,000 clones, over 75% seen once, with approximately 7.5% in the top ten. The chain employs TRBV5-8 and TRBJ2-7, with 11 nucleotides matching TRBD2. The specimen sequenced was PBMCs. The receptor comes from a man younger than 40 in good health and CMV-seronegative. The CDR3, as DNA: TGTGCCAGCAGCTTGACTAGCGGGGGATACGAGCAGTACTTC. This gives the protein CASSLTSGGYEQYF. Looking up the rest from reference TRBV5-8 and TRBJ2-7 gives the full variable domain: EAGVTQSPTHLIKTRGQQATLRCSPISGHTSVYWYQQALGLGLQFLLWYDEGEERNRGNFPPRFSGRQFPNYSSELNVNALELEDSALYLCASSLTSGGYEQYFGPGTRLTVT.